One sample yielded the 10 T cell receptor beta chains listed below, sequenced in a study of T-cell reconstitution after alpha-beta-depleted transplantation in children. The authors prepared the TCRbeta library with unique molecular identifiers. Using its own MiXCR run on the PCR reads, TCRdb lists one record per CDR3 protein. The sample records some 280,000 distinct CDR3 sequences, roughly 9.5% being singletons. Sample: PBMCs from the stem cell graft donor, taken from the stem cell graft. Receptors were obtained from a human donor who donated a stem cell graft to a child with SCID.

V is TRBV29-1 and J is TRBJ2-7; D is possibly TRBD2 (5 bases). The germline CDR1 and CDR2 sequences are SQVTM and ANQGSEA. This CDR3 region has 12 residues. The V gene lost 7 bases and the J gene lost 3 bases, with 13 bases spanning the gap. CDR3 nucleotide sequence: TGCAGCGCCATGACGGGGAGCTACGAGCAGTACTTC. This sequence encodes CSAMTGSYEQYF.

This clonotype was seen more than once but under ten times. CDR3 amino acids: CASRDSRSSGNTIYF. In DNA, the CDR3 is TGTGCCAGCAGAGACAGTAGAAGCTCTGGAAACACCATATATTTT. The chain recombines TRBV6-1 with TRBJ1-3, with D maybe TRBD1 (5 bases). V was trimmed by 6 bases and J by 0 bases, leaving 12 bases between them. CDR1 is MNHNS and CDR2 is SASEGT in the germline V gene. This CDR3 has 15 residues.

This clonotype was recorded at least ten times. The CDR3 DNA reads as TGTGCCAGCAGCTTCCCGAGACAGGGGGAGACCGGGGAGCTGTTTTTT. Amino acids: CASSFPRQGETGELFF. The V gene is TRBV7-9, the J gene TRBJ2-2; 9 nucleotides align to TRBD1. Germline-derived CDR1 and CDR2 are SEHNR and FQNEAQ (reference sequence). This CDR3 region has 16 residues. Unmatched junction bases numbered 7, after V lost 3 bases and J lost 5 bases.

The CDR3 DNA is TGTGCCAGCTCGCGTCTCGAGAAGAATGAGCAGTTCTTC. This gives the protein CASSRLEKNEQFF. The rearrangement links TRBV18 to TRBJ2-1; D is uncertain. Germline lookup yields CDR1 KGHSH and CDR2 LQKENI. The CDR3 runs to 13 residues. V was cut by 6 bases and J by 7 bases, with 13 bases left in between.

This chain joins TRBV11-2 and TRBJ2-1, with TRBD1 identical over 7 bases. The CDR3 length is 15 residues. CDR1 is SGHAT, CDR2 FQNNGV, per germline. V lost 2 bases to trimming and J lost 4 bases; unmatched junction nucleotides: 5. The CDR3 protein is CASSLYRTGYNEQFF. As DNA, the CDR3 is TGTGCCAGCAGCTTATACCGGACAGGATACAATGAGCAGTTCTTC. The variable domain in full, completed from reference TRBV11-2 and TRBJ2-1, reads EAGVAQSPRYKIIEKRQSVAFWCNPISGHATLYWYQQILGQGPKLLIQFQNNGVVDDSQLPKDRFSAERLKGVDSTLKIQPAKLEDSAVYLCASSLYRTGYNEQFFGPGTRLTVL.

The J gene is TRBJ1-2, the V gene TRBV5-6; no definite D call. The V and J ends lost 1 base and 1 base respectively, with 11 bases between them. The germline CDR1 and CDR2 sequences are SGHDT and YYEEEE. The CDR3 is made up of 15 amino acids. CDR3 sequence: CASSLIRINNYGYTF. CDR3 sequence (DNA): TGTGCCAGCAGCTTGATACGGATAAATAACTATGGCTACACCTTC.

This clonotype has only a few counts. This chain connects TRBV10-3 to TRBJ1-3; perhaps TRBD1 as D (5 bases). This CDR3 is built from 15 residues. Deletions cut 0 bases from V and 0 bases from J, with 6 bases between. Per germline, CDR1 ENHRY and CDR2 SYGVKD. CDR3 sequence: CAISESDSSGNTIYF. For the CDR3, the DNA is TGTGCCATCAGTGAGTCTGACAGCTCTGGAAACACCATATATTTT.

This clonotype was found many times. The gene calls are TRBV10-2 and TRBJ2-5; D may correspond to TRBD1 or TRBD2 (6 bases each). The germline CDR1 and CDR2 sequences are WSHSY and SAAADI. Trimming left V 6 bases short and J 5 bases short, with 13 bases between. CDR3 length: 13 residues. The chain's CDR3 is CASREGGVETQYF. For the CDR3, the DNA is TGCGCCAGCAGGGAGGGGGGAGTGGAGACCCAGTACTTC.

This clonotype has more than one count but fewer than ten. The chain recombines TRBV7-2 with TRBJ2-2, with a possible D match to TRBD2 (7 bases). The germline V and J ends were trimmed by 1 base and 3 bases, with 9 bases remaining between them. CDR3 size: 15 residues. Germline values: CDR1 SGHTA, CDR2 FQGNSA. CDR3 sequence (DNA): TGTGCCAGCAGCTTAGAGGGGGGGGACACCGGGGAGCTGTTTTTT. Its protein product is CASSLEGGDTGELFF.

This chain joins TRBV12-3 or TRBV12-4 and TRBJ2-5; D is possibly TRBD1 (5 bases). V lost 5 bases and J lost 6, with 10 bases in between. This CDR3 has 12 residues. CDR3 coding DNA: TGTGCCAGCAGTGGACAACAAAAGACCCAGTACTTC. Its protein is CASSGQQKTQYF.